What follows is one TCR beta chain and its context. The antigen remains undetermined. A universal primer site was incorporated via template switching, and the cDNA contained unique molecular identifiers. In TCRdb, the 5' RACE reads were re-called with MiXCR into one record per CDR3 protein. The sample consists of about 690,000 distinct CDR3 sequences, over 5% of them appearing once. The sample belongs to a study of identical twins. Study-wide points: In monozygotic twins, models underestimated the sharing of out-of-frame TCR alpha. Conclusions were based on cross-sectional statistical analysis, without following the same donors. Insertions ran lower in abundant cord blood beta clonotypes, though not in memory repertoires.

Unmatched junction bases numbered 9, after V lost 6 bases and J lost 6 bases. This CDR3 contains 15 residues. Looked up from germline, CDR1 is MNHEY and CDR2 is SVGEGT. The chain combines TRBV6-2 or TRBV6-3 with TRBJ2-2, with 8 positions matching TRBD1. The sample comprised naive T cells sorted from blood. This TCR was sampled from a man aged 18-30 years in good health. CDR3 amino acids: CASRPGTGVAGELFF. The CDR3 bases are TGTGCCAGCAGACCCGGGACAGGTGTCGCCGGGGAGCTGTTTTTT.